These 2 T cell receptor beta chains originate from one sample sequenced in a study of blood T cell repertoires in COVID-19. The repertoire was sequenced with immunoSEQ multiplex PCR; TCRdb's copy has only in-frame clones and lacks some. The table has about 250,000 clones, around 88% seen once. Sequences were obtained from peripheral blood. All receptors come from a woman under 40 with COVID-19, enrolled during active disease.

The CDR3 DNA is TGTGCCAGCAGTGATCGCGGAAACTCCTACGAGCAGTACTTC. Encoded protein: CASSDRGNSYEQYF. The V and J genes are TRBV6-1 and TRBJ2-7; no firm D call. V was clipped by 3 bases and J by 0 bases, with 9 bases between them. CDR3 size: 14 residues. From germline, CDR1 is MNHNS and CDR2 SASEGT.

The rearrangement joins TRBV6-5 to TRBJ1-3, with D tentatively TRBD1 (5 bases). Germline CDR1 is MNHEY and CDR2 is SVGAGI. V was cut by 3 bases and J by 0 bases, with 12 bases left in between. There are 16 residues in the CDR3. The CDR3 sequence: CASSYRQTYSGNTIYF. The CDR3 nucleotides are TGTGCCAGCAGTTATCGACAGACATACTCTGGAAACACCATATATTTT.